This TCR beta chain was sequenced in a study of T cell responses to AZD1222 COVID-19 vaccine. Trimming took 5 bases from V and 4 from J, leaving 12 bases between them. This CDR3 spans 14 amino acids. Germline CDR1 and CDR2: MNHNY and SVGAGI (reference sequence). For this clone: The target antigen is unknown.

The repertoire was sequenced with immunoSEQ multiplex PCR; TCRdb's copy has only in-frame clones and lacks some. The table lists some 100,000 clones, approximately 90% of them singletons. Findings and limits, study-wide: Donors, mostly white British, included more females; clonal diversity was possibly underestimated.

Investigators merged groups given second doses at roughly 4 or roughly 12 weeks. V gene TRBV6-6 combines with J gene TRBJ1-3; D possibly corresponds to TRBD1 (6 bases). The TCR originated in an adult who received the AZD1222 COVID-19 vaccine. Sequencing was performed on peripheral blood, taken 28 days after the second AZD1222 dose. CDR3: CASSTTGRGNTIYF. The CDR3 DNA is TGTGCCAGCAGTACGACAGGTCGCGGAAACACCATATATTTT.